This TCR beta chain was recorded in a study of T cell repertoires in cytomegalovirus infection. Study background: It was recently identified HLA-C-restricted and well-studied HLA-B-restricted CMV epitopes that the study used. A matching HLA type, together with CMV infection, was signaled by public TCR beta signatures. Whole-study findings and limits: Summed frequency of public TCR beta families distinguished CMV carriers with the relevant HLA. It was HLA-C-restricted CMV-specific TCR beta clonotypes that dominated the response ex vivo.

This clonotype was seen only a few times. Its target is unknown. TCRdb called the reads again in MiXCR, with one record for every CDR3 protein. The table records hundreds of thousands of distinct CDR3 sequences, under 45% of them present only once. This CDR3 region has 14 residues. V gave up 5 bases and J gave up 4 bases, with 13 bases separating them. Germline V gene sequence: CDR1 LGHNA, CDR2 YSLEER. The clonotype comes from a human donor in good health (CMV status not recorded). Some clones in this sample may be carry-over from other donors' samples. Sequencing used cultured PBMCs, obtained from culture after CMV antigen stimulation. This rearrangement joins TRBV4-3 to TRBJ2-3; TRBD2 is a possible D gene (5 bases). The CDR3 DNA reads TGCGCCAGCAGCAACGATCGGGAATCAGATACGCAGTATTTT. Translating it yields CASSNDRESDTQYF.